This T cell receptor (beta chain) was documented in a study of blood T cells in healthy people across ages. As regards this clonotype: With a much larger clone just one base away, this may be a read error.

Per germline, CDR1 SGHVS and CDR2 FQNEAQ. Trimming left V 5 bases short and J 7 bases short, with 14 bases between. This CDR3 has 13 residues. A second PCR, run for roughly 7 to 11 cycles, used a sample-barcoded 5' primer plus a J-beta primer mix. TCRdb fed the 5' RACE reads into MiXCR, producing one record per CDR3 protein. The table records about 840,000 distinct CDR3 sequences, under 35% of them present only once. These records were also assigned to another study, of T cells of mothers and their children.

The chain combines TRBV7-8 with TRBJ2-5; D is ambiguous. The TCR was taken from a woman in her thirties or forties in good health. Sequencing used blood. The CDR3 nucleotides are TGTGCCAGCAGCCCCCTTGGGTGGGGGACCCAGTACTTC. Translation gives CASSPLGWGTQYF.